This TCR beta chain was identified in a study of CD8+ T cells in alopecia areata. Study in general: Treatment ran 6 to 18 months, with 6 months of follow-up afterward.

TCR sequencing used cDNA made by reverse transcription of extracted RNA. Libraries were prepared by immunoSEQ multiplex PCR; TCRdb keeps only in-frame clonotypes and omits some of them. The table shows roughly 230,000 clones, with 40% to 55% occurring only once. The sample's treatment: oral pan-JAK inhibitor, 5-10 mg twice daily. Lesional scalp punch biopsies and peripheral blood came from alopecia areata patients. Germline V CDR1 and CDR2: MNHEY, SVGAGI. The V gene lost 5 bases and the J gene lost 6 bases, with 13 bases spanning the gap. The CDR3 contains 14 residues. This sample comprised CD4+ T cells sorted from blood, obtained at approximately week 37, from a patient treated with tofacitinib. The chain is built from TRBV6-5 and TRBJ2-2; D might be TRBD1 or TRBD2, each matching 5 bases. The TCR comes from a human donor with alopecia areata. The CDR3 bases are TGTGCCAGCAGTCCCCTGGGACGAGCCGGGGAGCTGTTTTTT. It is translated as CASSPLGRAGELFF.